This TCR beta chain was recorded in a study of tumor and adjacent non-tumor tissue in lung cancer. Turning to the study itself: Stage I to III disease affected ten to eleven men and about five women aged about 31 to 76.

Three rounds of nested PCR, following a modified ARM-PCR protocol, produced the TCRbeta library. One entry per CDR3 protein, called by TCRdb with MiXCR from the multiplex PCR reads. Here the sample spans some 100,000 distinct CDR3 sequences, approximately 60% being singletons. This clonotype was seen more than once but under ten times. Its antigen is currently unknown. A much more abundant neighbour one base away suggests this may be a read error. The template was RNA from unsorted bulk tissue. The normal lung tissue was taken more than 3 cm from the tumor edge. The CDR3 loop spans 16 amino acids. Germline V gene data show CDR1 as MNHEY and CDR2 as SVGEGT. Study observations and caveats: Tumor repertoires had a smaller top 100 clone share than normal lung. Tumor tissue had significantly higher TCR diversity than normal lung.

Sequencing was carried out using distant non-tumor lung tissue. This sequence was found in a man aged 30 to 45 with non-small cell lung cancer. The chain couples TRBV6-2 or TRBV6-3 to TRBJ1-5; no definite D call. The CDR3 reads CVSSYTLRRSNQPQHF. The CDR3 DNA is TGTGTCAGCAGTTACACGCTACGGAGGTCCAATCAGCCCCAGCATTTT.